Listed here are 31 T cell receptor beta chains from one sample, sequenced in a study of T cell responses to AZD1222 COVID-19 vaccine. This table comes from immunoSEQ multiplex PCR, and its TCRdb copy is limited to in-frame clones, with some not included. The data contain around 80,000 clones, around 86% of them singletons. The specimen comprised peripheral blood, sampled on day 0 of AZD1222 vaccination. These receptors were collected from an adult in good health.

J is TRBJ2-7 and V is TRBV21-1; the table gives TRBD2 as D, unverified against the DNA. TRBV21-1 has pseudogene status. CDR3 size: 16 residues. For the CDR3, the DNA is TGTGCCAGCAACCTCACAGGGCCTAGCGGATCCTACGAGCAGTACTTC. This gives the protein CASNLTGPSGSYEQYF.

CDR3 coding DNA: TGTGCCAGCAGTGGGACTAGCGGGAGTACAGATACGCAGTATTTT. Translation gives CASSGTSGSTDTQYF. V usage is TRBV2 and J usage is TRBJ2-3; TRBD2 aligns across 13 bases. V gave up 4 bases and J gave up 3 bases; unmatched junction bases: 1. This CDR3 is built from 15 residues. Germline V lookup: CDR1 SNHLY, CDR2 FYNNEI.

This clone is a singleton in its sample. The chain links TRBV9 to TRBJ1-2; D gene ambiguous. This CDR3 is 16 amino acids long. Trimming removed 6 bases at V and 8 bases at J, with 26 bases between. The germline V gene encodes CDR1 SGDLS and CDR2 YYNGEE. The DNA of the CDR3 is TGTGCCAGCACCCGCACCGAAACACCAGGCTCCGAGGGCTACACCTTC. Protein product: CASTRTETPGSEGYTF.

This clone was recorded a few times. The CDR3 protein is CASSALPGQRMSGELFF. CDR3 nucleotide sequence: TGTGCCAGCAGTGCGCTACCGGGACAACGAATGAGCGGGGAGCTGTTTTTT. V gene TRBV28 combines with J gene TRBJ2-2, with D maybe TRBD1 (6 bases). Deletions cut 5 bases from V and 7 bases from J, with 23 bases between. CDR1 MDHEN and CDR2 SYDVKM come from the germline V gene. There are 17 residues in the CDR3.

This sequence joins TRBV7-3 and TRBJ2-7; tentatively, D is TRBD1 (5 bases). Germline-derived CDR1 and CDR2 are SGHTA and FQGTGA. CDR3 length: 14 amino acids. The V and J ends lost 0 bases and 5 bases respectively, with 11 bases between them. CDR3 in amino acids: CASSLTAGLDEQYF. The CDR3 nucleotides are TGTGCCAGCAGCTTAACAGCAGGGTTGGACGAGCAGTACTTC.

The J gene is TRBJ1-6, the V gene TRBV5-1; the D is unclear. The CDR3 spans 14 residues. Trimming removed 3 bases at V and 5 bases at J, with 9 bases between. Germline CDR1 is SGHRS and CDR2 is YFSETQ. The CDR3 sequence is CASSWGLDNSPLHF. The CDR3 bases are TGCGCCAGCAGCTGGGGTTTAGATAATTCACCCCTCCACTTT.

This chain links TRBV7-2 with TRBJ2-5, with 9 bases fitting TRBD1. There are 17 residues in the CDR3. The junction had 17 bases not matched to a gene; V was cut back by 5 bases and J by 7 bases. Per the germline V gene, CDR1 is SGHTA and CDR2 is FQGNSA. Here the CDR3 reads CASSPPGQGRTSRTQYF. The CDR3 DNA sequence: TGTGCCAGCAGCCCCCCGGGACAGGGTCGGACTAGTCGGACCCAGTACTTC.

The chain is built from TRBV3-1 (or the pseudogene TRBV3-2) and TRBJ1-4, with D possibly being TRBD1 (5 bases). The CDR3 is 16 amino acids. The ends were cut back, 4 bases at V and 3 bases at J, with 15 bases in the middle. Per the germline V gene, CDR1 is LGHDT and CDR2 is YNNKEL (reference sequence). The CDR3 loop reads CASSPNGGEANEKLFF. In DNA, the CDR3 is TGTGCCAGCAGCCCCAATGGGGGAGAGGCTAATGAAAAACTGTTTTTT.

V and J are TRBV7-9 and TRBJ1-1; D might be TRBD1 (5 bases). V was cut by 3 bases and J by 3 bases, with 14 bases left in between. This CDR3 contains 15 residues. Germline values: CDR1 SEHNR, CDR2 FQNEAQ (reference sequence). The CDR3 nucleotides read TGTGCCAGCAGCTTTGGCAGGGTATCGGACACTGAAGCTTTCTTT. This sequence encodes CASSFGRVSDTEAFF.

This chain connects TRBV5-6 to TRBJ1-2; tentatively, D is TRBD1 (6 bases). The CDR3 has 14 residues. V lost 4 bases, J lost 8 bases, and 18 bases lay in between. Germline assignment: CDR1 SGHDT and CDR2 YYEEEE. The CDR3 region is CASSIVNRDQGYTF. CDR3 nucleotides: TGTGCCAGCAGCATCGTTAACAGGGATCAGGGCTACACCTTC. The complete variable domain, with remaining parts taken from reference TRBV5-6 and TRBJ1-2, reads DAGVTQSPTHLIKTRGQQVTLRCSPKSGHDTVSWYQQALGQGPQFIFQYYEEEERQRGNFPDRFSGHQFPNYSSELNVNALLLGDSALYLCASSIVNRDQGYTFGSGTRLTVV.

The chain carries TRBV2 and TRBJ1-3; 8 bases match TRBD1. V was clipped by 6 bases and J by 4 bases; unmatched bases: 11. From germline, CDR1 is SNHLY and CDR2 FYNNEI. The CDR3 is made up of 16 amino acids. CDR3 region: CASRKGWTGSGNTIYF. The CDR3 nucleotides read TGTGCCAGCAGGAAGGGGTGGACAGGGTCCGGAAACACCATATATTTT.

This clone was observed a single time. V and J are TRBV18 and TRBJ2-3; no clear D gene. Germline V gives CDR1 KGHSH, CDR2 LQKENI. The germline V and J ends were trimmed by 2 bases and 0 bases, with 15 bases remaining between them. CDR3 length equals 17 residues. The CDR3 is CASSPIRKGSSTDTQYF. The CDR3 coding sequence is TGTGCCAGCTCACCAATCAGAAAAGGGTCTAGCACAGATACGCAGTATTTT.

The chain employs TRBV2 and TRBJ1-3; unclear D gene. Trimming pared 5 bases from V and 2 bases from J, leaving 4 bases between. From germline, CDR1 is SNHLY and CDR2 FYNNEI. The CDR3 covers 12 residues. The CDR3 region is CASSTTGNTIYF. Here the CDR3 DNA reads TGTGCCAGCAGTACAACTGGAAACACCATATATTTT.

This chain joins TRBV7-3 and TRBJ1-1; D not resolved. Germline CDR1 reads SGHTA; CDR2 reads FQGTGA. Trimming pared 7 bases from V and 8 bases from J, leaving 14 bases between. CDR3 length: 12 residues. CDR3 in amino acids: CASTGRTEEAFF. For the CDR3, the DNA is TGTGCCAGCACCGGAAGGACCGAAGAAGCTTTCTTT.

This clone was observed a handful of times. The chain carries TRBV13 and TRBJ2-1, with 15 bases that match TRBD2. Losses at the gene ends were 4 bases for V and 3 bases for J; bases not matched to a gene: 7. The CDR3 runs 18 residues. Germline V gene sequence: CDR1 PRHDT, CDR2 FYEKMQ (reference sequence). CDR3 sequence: CASSYGLAGGFLYNEQFF. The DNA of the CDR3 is TGTGCCAGCAGCTATGGACTAGCGGGGGGGTTCCTCTACAATGAGCAGTTCTTC.

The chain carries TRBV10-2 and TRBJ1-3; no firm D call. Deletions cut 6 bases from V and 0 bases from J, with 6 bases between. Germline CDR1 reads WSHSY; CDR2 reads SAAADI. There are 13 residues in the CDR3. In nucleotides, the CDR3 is TGCGCCAGCAGACGGTTCTCTGGAAACACCATATATTTT. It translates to CASRRFSGNTIYF.

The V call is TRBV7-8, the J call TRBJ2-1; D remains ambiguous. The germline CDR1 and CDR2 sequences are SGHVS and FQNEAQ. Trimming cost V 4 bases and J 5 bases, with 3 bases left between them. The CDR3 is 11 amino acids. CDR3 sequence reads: CASSSNNEQFF. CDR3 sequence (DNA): TGTGCCAGCAGCTCGAACAATGAGCAGTTCTTC.

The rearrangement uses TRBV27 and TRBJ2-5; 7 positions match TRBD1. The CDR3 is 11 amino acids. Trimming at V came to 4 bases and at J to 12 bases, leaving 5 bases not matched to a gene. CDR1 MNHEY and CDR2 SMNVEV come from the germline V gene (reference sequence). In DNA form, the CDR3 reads TGTGCCAGCAGTTCCGGGACAGCCGAGTACTTC. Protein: CASSSGTAEYF.

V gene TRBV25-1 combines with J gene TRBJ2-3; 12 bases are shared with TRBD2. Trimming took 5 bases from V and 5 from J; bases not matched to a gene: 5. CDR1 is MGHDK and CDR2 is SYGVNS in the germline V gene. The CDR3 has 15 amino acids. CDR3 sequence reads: CASSLLAGGRDTQYF. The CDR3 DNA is TGTGCCAGCAGTCTGCTAGCGGGGGGGCGAGATACGCAGTATTTT.

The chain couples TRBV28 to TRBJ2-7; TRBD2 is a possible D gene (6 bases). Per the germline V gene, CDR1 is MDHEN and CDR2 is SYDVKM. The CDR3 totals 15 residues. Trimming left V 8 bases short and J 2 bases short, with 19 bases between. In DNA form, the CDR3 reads TGTGCCAGCCCGCCGAGTGTGGAGGGAGCCTACGAGCAGTACTTC. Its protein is CASPPSVEGAYEQYF.

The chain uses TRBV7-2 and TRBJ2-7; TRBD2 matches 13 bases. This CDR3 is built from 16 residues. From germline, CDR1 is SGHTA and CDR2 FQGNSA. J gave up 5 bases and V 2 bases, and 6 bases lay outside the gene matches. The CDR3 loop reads CASSLLATSGGNEQYF. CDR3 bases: TGTGCCAGCAGCTTACTTGCGACTAGCGGGGGGAACGAGCAGTACTTC.

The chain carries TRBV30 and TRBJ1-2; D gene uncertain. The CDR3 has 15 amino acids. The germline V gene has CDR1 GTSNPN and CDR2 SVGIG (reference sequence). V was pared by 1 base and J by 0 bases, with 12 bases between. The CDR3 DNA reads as TGTGCCTGGAGTGGCGGGCGAACTACTAACTATGGCTACACCTTC. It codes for CAWSGGRTTNYGYTF.

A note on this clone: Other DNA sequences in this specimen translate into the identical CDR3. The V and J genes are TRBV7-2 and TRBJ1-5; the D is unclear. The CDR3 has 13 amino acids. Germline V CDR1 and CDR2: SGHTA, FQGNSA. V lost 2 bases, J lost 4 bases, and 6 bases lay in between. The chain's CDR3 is CASSLIDNQPQHF. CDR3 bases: TGTGCCAGCAGCTTAATAGATAATCAGCCCCAGCATTTT.

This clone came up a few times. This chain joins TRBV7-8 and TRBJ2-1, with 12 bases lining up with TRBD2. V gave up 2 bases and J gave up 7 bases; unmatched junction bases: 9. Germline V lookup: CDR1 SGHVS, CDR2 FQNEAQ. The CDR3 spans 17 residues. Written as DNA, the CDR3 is TGTGCCAGCAGCTTAAATCTAGCGGGAGGGCTGGGTAATGAGCAGTTCTTC. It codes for CASSLNLAGGLGNEQFF.

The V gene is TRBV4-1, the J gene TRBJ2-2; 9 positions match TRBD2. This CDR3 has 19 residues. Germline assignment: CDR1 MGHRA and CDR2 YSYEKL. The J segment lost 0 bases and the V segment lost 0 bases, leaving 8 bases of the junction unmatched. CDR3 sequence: CASSQDWASGATNTGELFF. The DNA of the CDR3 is TGCGCCAGCAGCCAAGATTGGGCTAGCGGGGCGACGAACACCGGGGAGCTGTTTTTT.

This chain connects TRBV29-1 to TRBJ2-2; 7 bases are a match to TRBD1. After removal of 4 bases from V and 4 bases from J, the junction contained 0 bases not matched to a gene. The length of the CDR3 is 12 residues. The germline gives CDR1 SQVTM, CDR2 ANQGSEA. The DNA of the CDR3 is TGCAGCGTTGCAGGGGGCACCGGGGAGCTGTTTTTT. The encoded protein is CSVAGGTGELFF.

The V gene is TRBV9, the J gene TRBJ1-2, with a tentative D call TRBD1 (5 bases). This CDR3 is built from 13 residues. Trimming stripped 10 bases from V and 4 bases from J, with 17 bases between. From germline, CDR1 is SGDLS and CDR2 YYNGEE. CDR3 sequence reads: CAAPRGGFYGYTF. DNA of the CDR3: TGTGCCGCTCCCCGGGGGGGGTTCTATGGCTACACCTTC.

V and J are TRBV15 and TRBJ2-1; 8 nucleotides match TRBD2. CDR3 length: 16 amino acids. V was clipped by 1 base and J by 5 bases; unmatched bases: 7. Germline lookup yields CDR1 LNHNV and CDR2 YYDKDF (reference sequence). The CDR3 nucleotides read TGTGCCACCAGCAGAGTTCGGGGAGCGGGGGACAATGAGCAGTTCTTC. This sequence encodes CATSRVRGAGDNEQFF.

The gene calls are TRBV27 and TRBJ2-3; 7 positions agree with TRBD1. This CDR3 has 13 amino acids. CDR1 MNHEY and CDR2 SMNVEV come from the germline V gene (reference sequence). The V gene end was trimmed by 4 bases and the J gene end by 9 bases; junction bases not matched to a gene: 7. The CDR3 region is CASSSRTGRTQYF. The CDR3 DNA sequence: TGTGCCAGCAGTTCCCGGACAGGTCGCACGCAGTATTTT.

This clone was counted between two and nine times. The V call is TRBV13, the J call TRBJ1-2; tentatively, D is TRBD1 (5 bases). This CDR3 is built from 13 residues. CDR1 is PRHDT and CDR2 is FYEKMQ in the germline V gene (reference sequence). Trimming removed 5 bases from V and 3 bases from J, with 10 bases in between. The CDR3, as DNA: TGTGCCAGCAGCCCCCAGGGAGACTATGGCTACACCTTC. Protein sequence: CASSPQGDYGYTF.

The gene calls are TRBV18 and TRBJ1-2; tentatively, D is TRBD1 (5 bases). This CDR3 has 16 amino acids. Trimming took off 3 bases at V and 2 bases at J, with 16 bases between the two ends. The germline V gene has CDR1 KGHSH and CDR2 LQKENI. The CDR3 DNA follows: TGTGCCAGCTCACCGTCTTTGGGGGTGGAGAACTATGGCTACACCTTC. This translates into CASSPSLGVENYGYTF.